The 11 T cell receptor beta chains given below trace back to one sample, sequenced in a study of blood T cell repertoires in COVID-19. Profiling relied on immunoSEQ multiplex PCR, and the TCRdb table lists in-frame clones only, not all of them. This table has 55,000 to 75,000 clones, 65% to 80% appearing once. Sample: peripheral blood. The receptors stem from a human donor in a cohort sampled during active COVID-19.

The chain employs TRBV5-1 and TRBJ1-1; 7 bases align to TRBD1. CDR3 length: 15 residues. Germline V CDR1 and CDR2: SGHRS, YFSETQ. Trimming cost V 0 bases and J 4 bases; bases outside gene matches: 6. CDR3 bases: TGCGCCAGCAGCTTGGGACAGGGTTCGGGCACTGAAGCTTTCTTT. This encodes CASSLGQGSGTEAFF.

This chain joins TRBV2 and TRBJ1-5; 9 bases fit TRBD1. V dropped 7 bases and J dropped 2; count of bases not matched to a gene: 15. This CDR3 spans 18 amino acids. Germline V gene data show CDR1 as SNHLY and CDR2 as FYNNEI. The CDR3 coding sequence is TGTGCCAGCACCAAGGGACAGGGAAGGGGTAGCGGCAATCAGCCCCAGCATTTT. It translates to CASTKGQGRGSGNQPQHF. Full variable domain (outside the CDR3, taken from reference TRBV2 and TRBJ1-5): EPEVTQTPSHQVTQMGQEVILRCVPISNHLYFYWYRQILGQKVEFLVSFYNNEISEKSEIFDDQFSVERPDGSNFTLKIRSTKLEDSAMYFCASTKGQGRGSGNQPQHFGDGTRLSIL.

The J gene is TRBJ2-2, the V gene TRBV18, with D maybe TRBD2 (6 bases). The CDR3 is 13 residues long. From germline, CDR1 is KGHSH and CDR2 LQKENI. The V gene lost 8 bases and the J gene lost 4 bases, with 11 bases spanning the gap. For the CDR3, the DNA is TGTGCCAGCGCGGGGCCGGGCACCGGGGAGCTGTTTTTT. This gives the protein CASAGPGTGELFF.

This chain links TRBV4-1 with TRBJ1-1; 9 bases are shared with TRBD1. J was trimmed by 3 bases and V by 5 bases; bases with no gene match: 10. Germline assignment: CDR1 MGHRA and CDR2 YSYEKL. The CDR3 is 16 amino acids. This CDR3 reads CASSRTGAEVDTEAFF. DNA of the CDR3: TGCGCCAGCAGCAGGACAGGGGCGGAAGTAGACACTGAAGCTTTCTTT.

V gene TRBV21-1 combines with J gene TRBJ1-4. TRBV21-1 is deemed a pseudogene. The CDR3 is made up of 14 amino acids. The DNA of the CDR3 is TGTGCCAGCAGCAAGGAGATTTCGGGGGAAAAACTGTTTTTT. Protein: CASSKEISGEKLFF.

The rearrangement links TRBV7-9 to TRBJ2-3, with a weak D call TRBD2 (6 bases). CDR3 length: 14 amino acids. The germline V and J ends were trimmed by 6 bases and 0 bases, with 10 bases remaining between them. The germline V gene has CDR1 SEHNR and CDR2 FQNEAQ (reference sequence). The CDR3, as DNA: TGTGCCAGCAGTCACGGGACTAGCACAGATACGCAGTATTTT. Protein sequence: CASSHGTSTDTQYF.

This chain links TRBV6-5 with TRBJ2-3, with 12 bases matching TRBD2. Germline-derived CDR1 and CDR2 are MNHEY and SVGAGI. With V trimmed by 5 bases and J by 2 bases, 2 bases remained unmatched. This CDR3 comprises 15 residues. The CDR3 sequence is CASSRLAGDTDTQYF. CDR3 in DNA: TGTGCCAGCAGTAGACTAGCGGGAGACACAGATACGCAGTATTTT.

This chain uses TRBV9 with TRBJ2-3; D perhaps matches TRBD2 (5 bases). This CDR3 contains 16 residues. The V and J ends lost 6 bases and 0 bases respectively, with 17 bases between them. Germline V CDR1 and CDR2: SGDLS, YYNGEE. CDR3 bases: TGTGCCAGCACAGCTAGCCCACGTGCTAGCACAGATACGCAGTATTTT. Translating it yields CASTASPRASTDTQYF.

The V call is TRBV12-3 or TRBV12-4, the J call TRBJ2-7, with 7 bases fitting TRBD1. V was clipped by 6 bases and J by 5 bases; unmatched bases: 4. The CDR3 has 12 residues. The CDR3 here is CASSPDRNEQYF. The DNA for the CDR3 is TGTGCCAGCAGCCCGGACAGGAACGAGCAGTACTTC.

The chain recombines TRBV28 with TRBJ1-2, with D unresolved. Trimming took 6 bases from V and 5 from J, leaving 10 bases between them. Germline V gene sequence: CDR1 MDHEN, CDR2 SYDVKM. The length of the CDR3 is 12 residues. CDR3 nucleotides: TGTGCCAGCAGCCCCGGTTATTATGGCTACACCTTC. This translates into CASSPGYYGYTF.

The chain has TRBV15 and TRBJ2-5, with a tentative D call TRBD2 (5 bases). This CDR3 spans 13 amino acids. Trimming took 6 bases from V and 5 from J, leaving 13 bases between them. Germline CDR1 LNHNV, CDR2 YYDKDF (reference sequence). CDR3 sequence: CATSARRGETQYF. The CDR3 bases are TGTGCCACCAGTGCGCGCCGCGGGGAGACCCAGTACTTC.